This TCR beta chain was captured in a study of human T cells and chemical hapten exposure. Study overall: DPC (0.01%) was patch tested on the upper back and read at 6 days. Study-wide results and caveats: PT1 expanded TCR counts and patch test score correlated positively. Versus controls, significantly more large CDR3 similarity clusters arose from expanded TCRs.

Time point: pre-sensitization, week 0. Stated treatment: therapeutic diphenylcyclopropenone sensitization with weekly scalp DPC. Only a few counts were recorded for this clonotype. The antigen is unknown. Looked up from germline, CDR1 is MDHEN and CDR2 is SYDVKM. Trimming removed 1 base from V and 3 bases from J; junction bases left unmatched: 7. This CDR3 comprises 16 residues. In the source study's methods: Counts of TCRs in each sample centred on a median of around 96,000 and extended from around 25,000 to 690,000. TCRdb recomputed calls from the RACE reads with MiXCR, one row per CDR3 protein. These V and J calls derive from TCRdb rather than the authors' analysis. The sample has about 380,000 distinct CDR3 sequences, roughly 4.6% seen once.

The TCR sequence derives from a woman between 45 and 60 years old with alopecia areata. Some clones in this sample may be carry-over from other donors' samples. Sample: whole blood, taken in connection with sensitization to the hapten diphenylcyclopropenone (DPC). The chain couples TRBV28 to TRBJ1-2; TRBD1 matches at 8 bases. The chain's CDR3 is CASSLSSMTGDYGYTF. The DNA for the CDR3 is TGTGCCAGCAGTTTATCTTCTATGACAGGGGACTATGGCTACACCTTC.